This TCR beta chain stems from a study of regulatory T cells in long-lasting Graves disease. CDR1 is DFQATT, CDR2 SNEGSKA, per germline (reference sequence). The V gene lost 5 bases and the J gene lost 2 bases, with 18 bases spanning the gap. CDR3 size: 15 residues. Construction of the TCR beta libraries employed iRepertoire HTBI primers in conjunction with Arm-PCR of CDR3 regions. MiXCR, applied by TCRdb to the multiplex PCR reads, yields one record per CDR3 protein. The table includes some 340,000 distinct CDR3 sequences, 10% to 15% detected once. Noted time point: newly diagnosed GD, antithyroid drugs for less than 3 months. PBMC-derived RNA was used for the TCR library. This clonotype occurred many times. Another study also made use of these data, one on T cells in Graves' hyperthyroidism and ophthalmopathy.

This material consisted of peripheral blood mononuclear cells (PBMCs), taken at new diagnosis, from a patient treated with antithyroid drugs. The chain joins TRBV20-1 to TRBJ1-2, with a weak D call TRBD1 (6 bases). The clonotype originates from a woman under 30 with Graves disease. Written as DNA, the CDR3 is TGCAGTGCTGCCGAATGGACAGAACGCAACTATGGCTACACCTTC. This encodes CSAAEWTERNYGYTF.